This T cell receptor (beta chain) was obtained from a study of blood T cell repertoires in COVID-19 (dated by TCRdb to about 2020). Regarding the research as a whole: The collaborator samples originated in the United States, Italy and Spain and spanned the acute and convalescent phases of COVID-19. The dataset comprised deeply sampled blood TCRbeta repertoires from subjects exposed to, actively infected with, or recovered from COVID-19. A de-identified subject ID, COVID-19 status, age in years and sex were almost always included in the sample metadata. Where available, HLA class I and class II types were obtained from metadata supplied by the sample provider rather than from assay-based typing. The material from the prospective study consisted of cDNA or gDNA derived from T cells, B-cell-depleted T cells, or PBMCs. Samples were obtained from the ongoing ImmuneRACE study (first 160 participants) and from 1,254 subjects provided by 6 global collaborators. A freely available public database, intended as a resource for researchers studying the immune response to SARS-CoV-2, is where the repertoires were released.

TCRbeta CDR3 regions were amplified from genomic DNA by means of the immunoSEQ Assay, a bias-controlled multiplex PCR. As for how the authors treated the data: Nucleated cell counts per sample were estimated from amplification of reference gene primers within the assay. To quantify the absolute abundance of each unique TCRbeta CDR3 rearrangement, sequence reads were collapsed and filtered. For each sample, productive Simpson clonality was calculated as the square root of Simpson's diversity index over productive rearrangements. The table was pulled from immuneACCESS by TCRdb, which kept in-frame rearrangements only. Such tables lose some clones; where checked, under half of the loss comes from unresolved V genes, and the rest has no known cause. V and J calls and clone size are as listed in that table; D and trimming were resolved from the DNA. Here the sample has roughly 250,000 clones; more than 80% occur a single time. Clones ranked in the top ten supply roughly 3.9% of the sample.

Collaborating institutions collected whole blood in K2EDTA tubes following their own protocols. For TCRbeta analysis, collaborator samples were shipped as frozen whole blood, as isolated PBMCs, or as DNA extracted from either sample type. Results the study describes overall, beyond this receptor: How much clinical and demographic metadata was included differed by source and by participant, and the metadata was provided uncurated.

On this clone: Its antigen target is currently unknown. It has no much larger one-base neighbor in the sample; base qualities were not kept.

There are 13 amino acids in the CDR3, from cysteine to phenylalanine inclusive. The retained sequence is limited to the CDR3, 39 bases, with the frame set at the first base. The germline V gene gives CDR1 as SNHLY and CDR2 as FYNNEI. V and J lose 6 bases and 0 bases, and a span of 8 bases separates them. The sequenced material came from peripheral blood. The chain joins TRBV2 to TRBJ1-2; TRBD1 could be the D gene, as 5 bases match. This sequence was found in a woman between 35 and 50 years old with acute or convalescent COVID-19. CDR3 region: CASRGTPNYGYTF. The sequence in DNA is TGTGCCAGCAGGGGGACTCCTAACTATGGCTACACCTTC.